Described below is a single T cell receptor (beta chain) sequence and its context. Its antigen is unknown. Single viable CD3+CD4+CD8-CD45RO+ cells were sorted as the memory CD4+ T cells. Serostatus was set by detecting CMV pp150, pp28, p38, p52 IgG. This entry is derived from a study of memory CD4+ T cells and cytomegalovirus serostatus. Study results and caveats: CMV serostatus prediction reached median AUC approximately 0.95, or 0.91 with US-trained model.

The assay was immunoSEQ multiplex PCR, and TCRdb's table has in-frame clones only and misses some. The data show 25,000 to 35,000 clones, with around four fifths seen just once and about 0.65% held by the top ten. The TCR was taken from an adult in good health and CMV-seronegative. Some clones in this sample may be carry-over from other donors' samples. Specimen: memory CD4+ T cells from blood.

CDR3 nucleotides: TGTGCCAGCAGCTTACGGGCAGGGGGCGTTAATGAAGCTTTCTTT. Amino acids: CASSLRAGGVNEAFF. V gene TRBV7-2 combines with J gene TRBJ1-1; 8 bases line up with TRBD1. The V segment lost 2 bases and the J segment 7 bases; nucleotides outside the gene matches: 9. The CDR3 has 15 amino acids. Germline CDR1 is SGHTA and CDR2 is FQGNSA.